This paragraph covers one T cell receptor beta chain sequence. Its matching antigen is unknown. Generated by immunoSEQ multiplex PCR, the TCRdb table keeps only in-frame clones and is missing some. The sample has more than 50,000 clones; approximately 81% are singletons. These data originate in a study of OX40 agonist ivuxolimab in advanced cancers. Overall study context: The dose of intravenous ivuxolimab that patients received every 2 weeks ranged from 0.01 to 10 mg/kg. Of mixed ages from about 23 to 85 and averaging about 56 years, the group was around 78% male.

Whole-study findings and limits: The CD4+ and CD8+ T cells in the blood had expanded clonally by week 6 at 0.1 to 3.0 mg/kg.

V was shortened by 1 base and J by 1 base, with 11 bases between the two germline ends. The CDR3 runs 16 residues. Germline-derived CDR1 and CDR2 are SGHTA and FQGNSA. Sequencing was performed on CD4+ or CD8+ T cells sorted from blood, taken in a trial of the OX40 agonist ivuxolimab. The chain couples TRBV7-2 to TRBJ2-4, with D possibly TRBD2 on 5 matching bases. The sequence came from an adult with an advanced solid tumor such as melanoma, head and neck, liver or kidney cancer. As DNA, the CDR3 is TGTGCCAGCAGCTTAGAAGAGGGAATGGCCAAAAACATTCAGTACTTC. This gives the protein CASSLEEGMAKNIQYF.